The clone carrying this T cell receptor (beta chain) was detected many times. This CDR3 is 14 amino acids long. V gave up 7 bases and J gave up 11 bases, with 23 bases separating them. This entry belongs to a study of immune characterization of retroperitoneal liposarcoma. TCRdb reanalysed the PCR reads using MiXCR and keeps one entry per CDR3 protein. This table holds fewer than 13,000 distinct CDR3 sequences, around a quarter found once. This sequence originates from a male donor with retroperitoneal liposarcoma. Sequences were obtained from tumor tissue. This chain joins TRBV12-3 or TRBV12-4 and TRBJ2-5; maybe TRBD1 (7 bases). The CDR3 DNA follows: TGTGCCAGCACGGTGCGGCAGGGGGGTTTTGAGCAGTACTTC. Protein sequence: CASTVRQGGFEQYF.